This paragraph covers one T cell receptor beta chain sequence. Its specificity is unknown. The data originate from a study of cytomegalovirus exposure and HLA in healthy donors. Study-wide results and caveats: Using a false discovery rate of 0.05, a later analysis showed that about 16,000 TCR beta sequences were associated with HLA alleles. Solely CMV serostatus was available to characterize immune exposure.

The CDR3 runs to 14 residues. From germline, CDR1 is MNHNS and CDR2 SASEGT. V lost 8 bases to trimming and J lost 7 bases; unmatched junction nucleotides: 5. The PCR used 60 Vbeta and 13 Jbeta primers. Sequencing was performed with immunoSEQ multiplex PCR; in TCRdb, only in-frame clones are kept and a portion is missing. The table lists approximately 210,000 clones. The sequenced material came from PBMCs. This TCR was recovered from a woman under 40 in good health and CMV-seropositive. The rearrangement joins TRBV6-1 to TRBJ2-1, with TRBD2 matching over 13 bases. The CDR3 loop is CASWTSGSWNEQFF. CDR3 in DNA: TGTGCCAGCTGGACTAGCGGGAGTTGGAATGAGCAGTTCTTC.